This TCR beta chain is drawn from a study of identical twins. Trimming took off 3 bases at V and 5 bases at J, with 13 bases between the two ends. Germline CDR1 is DFQATT and CDR2 is SNEGSKA (reference sequence). The CDR3 contains 13 residues. A universal primer site was incorporated via template switching, and the cDNA contained unique molecular identifiers. Via MiXCR, TCRdb re-called the 5' RACE reads, giving one row per CDR3 protein. The sample records roughly 260,000 distinct CDR3 sequences, over 13% being singletons. With regard to this clonotype: Its cognate antigen is unknown.

Regarding the study as a whole: Conclusions rested on cross-sectional statistics rather than following the same donors. In monozygotic twins, models underestimated the sharing of out-of-frame TCR alpha.

The sample taken for sequencing was memory (CD45RO+) T cells sorted from blood. The clonotype originates from a woman aged 18-29 years in good health. V usage is TRBV20-1 and J usage is TRBJ2-5; no firm D call. CDR3 in amino acids: CSASLTTDETQYF. The CDR3, as DNA: TGCAGTGCTAGTCTCACTACGGACGAGACCCAGTACTTC.